The clone carrying this T cell receptor beta chain was detected only a few times. In the original processing: By means of reference gene primer amplification, nucleated cell counts were estimated. Assay used: immunoSEQ multiplex PCR; TCRdb lists only in-frame clones, some missing. The D gene and trimming were derived from the DNA, and the V and J assignments and clone size from that table. The table has approximately 96,000 clones, more than 65% seen once. The data originate from a study of blood T cell repertoires in COVID-19. Study-level background: Donors in the United States, Italy and Spain gave samples during acute or convalescent COVID-19. PBMCs, B-cell-depleted T cells, or T cells provided the cDNA or gDNA that made up the material.

This CDR3 contains 14 residues. The V end was cut by 5 bases, the J end by 4 bases, with 12 bases between. The germline gives CDR1 SGHVS, CDR2 FQNEAQ. The chain carries TRBV7-8 and TRBJ1-3; D call uncertain. Specimen: peripheral blood. This TCR derives from a woman of 80 years or more with acute or convalescent COVID-19. The chain's CDR3 is CASSLREFGNTIYF. The CDR3 DNA sequence: TGTGCCAGCAGCCTACGGGAGTTCGGAAACACCATATATTTT.